This TCR beta chain was found in a study of Ad26.COV2.S vaccination and SARS-CoV-2 variants. Across the study: Ad26.COV2.S, an intramuscular injection, was given once or twice 56 days apart.

As for this clone: The antigen is undetermined.

This CDR3 is 16 amino acids long. The J segment lost 8 bases and the V segment lost 4 bases, leaving 14 bases of the junction unmatched. Germline CDR1 is SGHRS and CDR2 is YFSETQ. Assay: immunoSEQ multiplex PCR; the TCRdb copy retains only in-frame clones and omits some. The sample consists of approximately 300,000 clones, around 81% of them appearing once. Study outcomes and limitations: Participants in the vaccine arm had higher spike-specific TCR breadth; placebo recipients had lower. Non-spike TCR breadth was similar in vaccine and placebo recipients.

The treatment: over 15 received Ad26.COV2.S at low or high dose, single or two shots; several received placebo; per-sample allocation not given. Sampling took place 63 days after the first vaccine or placebo injection. The origin of this receptor is a person aged 18 to 59 who received the Ad26.COV2.S COVID-19 vaccine or a placebo. This sequence joins TRBV5-1 and TRBJ2-1; TRBD1 matches 8 bases. The sequencing used peripheral blood, collected in a trial of Ad26.COV2.S vaccine versus placebo. CDR3 nucleotides: TGCGCCAGCAGCGGAGGACAGGGAATTTACTTAGATGAGCAGTTCTTC. The encoded protein is CASSGGQGIYLDEQFF.